This TCR beta chain was profiled in a study of blood T cell repertoires in COVID-19. Overall study: From T cells, B-cell-depleted T cells, or PBMCs came the material, which was cDNA or gDNA.

Original data processing: Reference gene primer amplification gave estimated nucleated cell counts. Libraries were prepared by immunoSEQ multiplex PCR; TCRdb keeps only in-frame clonotypes and omits some of them. V and J calls and clone size are as listed in that table; D and trimming were resolved from the DNA. The sample has some 150,000 clones, roughly 90% seen once. Allocation to cohorts depended on clinical history reported by the participants. Cohort 3 donors were reported recovered after two negative PCRs, clearance, or symptom resolution. There are 14 residues in the CDR3. Germline V gene lookup returns CDR1 KGHSH and CDR2 LQKENI. The ends were cut back, 6 bases at V and 1 base at J, with 12 bases in the middle.

The V and J genes are TRBV18 and TRBJ1-1, with D perhaps matching TRBD1 (5 bases). Sequences were obtained from PBMCs or T cells enriched from blood (not recorded which). The TCR sequence derives from a woman between 18 and 29 years old who had recovered from COVID-19. Here the CDR3 DNA reads TGTGCCAGCTCGTCCTCTGGGGCGAACACTGAAGCTTTCTTT. As protein: CASSSSGANTEAFF. Combining the CDR3 with reference TRBV18 and TRBJ1-1 gives the whole variable domain NAGVMQNPRHLVRRRGQEARLRCSPMKGHSHVYWYRQLPEEGLKFMVYLQKENIIDESGMPKERFSAEFPKEGPSILRIQQVVRGDSAAYFCASSSSGANTEAFFGQGTRLTVV.